This is a list of T cell receptor beta chains from one sample in a study of T-cell reconstitution after alpha-beta-depleted transplantation in children. TCRdb independently ran MiXCR on the PCR reads; one entry per CDR3 protein. The sample yields approximately 650,000 distinct CDR3 sequences, about an eighth seen once. Here the sequenced sample was PBMCs, taken before TCRalphabeta/CD19-depleted stem cell transplant. The origin of the receptors is a girl under 10 years old with congenital amegakaryocytic thrombocytopenia, due to receive a stem cell transplant. CDR3s include the opening cysteine and the closing phenylalanine or tryptophan. A D gene is named only where the DNA matches it firmly. A clone size is listed for some rows: how often the clone was seen (once, few, many), or a class if it is expanded.

D gene | J gene | V gene | clone size | CDR3 DNA | CDR3 protein
- | TRBJ2-3 | TRBV5-1 | - | TGCGCCAGCAGAAGATACGGGGATACAGATACGCAGTATTTT | CASRRYGDTDTQYF
- | TRBJ2-2 | TRBV5-1 | many | TGCGCCAGCAGCTTTGGGCGGCAACGGATTAACACCGGGGAGCTGTTTTTT | CASSFGRQRINTGELFF
TRBD2 | TRBJ2-1 | TRBV20-1 | few | TGCAGTGCTAAACGGGGGGCCTACAATGAGCAGTTCTTC | CSAKRGAYNEQFF
TRBD1 | TRBJ2-3 | TRBV20-1 | few | TGCAGTGCTCCGGGACAGGGGCTGGGGGATACGCAGTATTTT | CSAPGQGLGDTQYF
- | TRBJ1-5 | TRBV5-1 | many | TGCGCCAGCAGCTTGCAGCACAGGGACCTCCTGGGAATTCAGCCCCAGCATTTT | CASSLQHRDLLGIQPQHF
- | TRBJ2-1 | TRBV5-1 | many | TGCGCCAGCAGCCTATTGGAGGGTTCTAGAATCAATGAGCAGTTCTTC | CASSLLEGSRINEQFF
TRBD2 | TRBJ2-3 | TRBV14 | - | TGTGCCAGCAGCCAAATACGTGATTCGGGACTAGTCTCAGATACGCAGTATTTT | CASSQIRDSGLVSDTQYF
TRBD1 | TRBJ2-2 | TRBV29-1 | few | TGCAGCGTTGAGCGACAGGGCGCGAACACCGGGGAGCTGTTTTTT | CSVERQGANTGELFF
TRBD2 | TRBJ2-1 | TRBV12-3/TRBV12-4 | many | TGTGCCAGCAGACCACTAGCGGGCCACAATGAGCAGTTCTTC | CASRPLAGHNEQFF
- | TRBJ1-5 | TRBV20-1 | few | TGCAGTGCTAGAGATCTCGGGAAGCCCCAGCATTTT | CSARDLGKPQHF
- | TRBJ2-4 | TRBV10-3 | many | TGTGCCATCAGAGGACAGGGAGGGACTGACATTCAGTACTTC | CAIRGQGGTDIQYF
TRBD1 | TRBJ1-1 | TRBV20-1 | many | TGCAGTGTAGACAGGGGGTACGGGAACACTGAAGCTTTCTTT | CSVDRGYGNTEAFF
- | TRBJ2-5 | TRBV10-3 | - | TGTGCCATCAGTGACCGGGAGCCCGGGAGAGAGACCCAGCACTTC | CAISDREPGRETQHF
- | TRBJ2-1 | TRBV24-1 | many | TGTGCCACCAGGGCTAGCTCCTACAATGAGCAGTTCTTC | CATRASSYNEQFF
- | TRBJ2-5 | TRBV7-8 | many | TGTGCCAGCAGCCGGGGGGCTTTGGCCCAAGAGACCCAGTACTTC | CASSRGALAQETQYF
- | TRBJ2-7 | TRBV5-1 | few | TGCGCCAGCAGCTGGGGGCAGGGTAACGAGCAGTACTTC | CASSWGQGNEQYF
TRBD1 | TRBJ1-6 | TRBV5-1 | many | TGCGCCAGCAGCCCCGGGACAGGGGATGGTTATTCACCCCTCCACTTT | CASSPGTGDGYSPLHF
TRBD1 | TRBJ1-2 | TRBV29-1 | many | TGCAGCGCGGACAGGGTTAACTATGGCTACACCTTC | CSADRVNYGYTF
- | TRBJ2-4 | TRBV20-1 | few | TGCAGTGCTAGAGGGCTGGGATGGGCCAAAAACATTCAGTACTTC | CSARGLGWAKNIQYF
TRBD1 | TRBJ2-1 | TRBV28 | many | TGTGCCAGCAGTCATGACAGGGGCCGCAACAATGAGCAGTTCTTC | CASSHDRGRNNEQFF
TRBD2 | TRBJ2-1 | TRBV29-1 | - | TGCAGCGGAACACGGACTAGCGGCTCCTACAATGAGCAGTTCTTC | CSGTRTSGSYNEQFF
- | TRBJ1-5 | TRBV30 | - | TGTGCCGTTAGCGACATGAGTCCTTATCAGCCCCAGCATTTT | CAVSDMSPYQPQHF